The table lists the clone carrying this TCR beta chain with a few counts. Its antigen is currently unknown. This entry is derived from a study of T cells after yellow fever vaccination. Study-level findings and limits: Once the booster was given, most primary-vaccination clones reappeared, at more than 95% for CD4 and more than 85% for CD8.

The CDR3 is 14 residues long. Germline V lookup: CDR1 SGHRS, CDR2 YFSETQ. V dropped 4 bases and J dropped 6 bases, with 14 bases sitting between them. As TCR cDNA was made by 5'RACE template switching, a universal primer site and UMIs were added. Each CDR3 protein is one row after TCRdb ran MiXCR on the 5' RACE reads. The sample lists nearly 350,000 distinct CDR3 sequences; approximately 8% were seen once. Sequenced material: PBMCs, taken 45 days after the first yellow fever vaccination. This TCR came from a man between 18 and 29 years old who received the YFV17D yellow fever vaccine. The chain uses TRBV5-1 and TRBJ2-1; D not resolved. CDR3 protein: CASSPWPDSNEQFF. The CDR3 DNA reads TGCGCCAGCAGCCCGTGGCCAGATTCCAATGAGCAGTTCTTC.